This T cell receptor beta chain stems from a study of T cell repertoires in cytomegalovirus infection (dated by TCRdb to between 2018 and 2021). For the study in its entirety: Because public TCR beta signatures pointed to carriage of CMV infection together with the matching HLA type, the HLA type of each donor mattered for the analysis. Study-wide findings and limitations: The ex vivo response was dominated by HLA-C-restricted CMV-specific TCR beta clonotypes, which also provided the single most frequent clonotype in two of eight donors. Carriers of CMV infection plus the relevant HLA type were discriminated by the cumulative frequency of public TCR beta family members in the study cohort and in an independent roughly 370-donor cohort.

This clonotype was picked up a small number of times. Its antigen remains unidentified. One base away there is no much larger clone; base qualities are not given. Instrument on record: Illumina HiSeq 1500. TCRdb took the public reads, trimmed them with fastp at Q25, ran MiXCR for clone calling and kept in-frame beta chains. Each CDR3 protein appears once, grouped with its most common genes and DNA. The sample table shows some 100,000 distinct CDR3 sequences, and 20% to 30% are seen once. Jointly, the top ten make up roughly 43% of the sample. The TCR comes from a human donor in good health (CMV status not recorded). Some clones in this sample may be carry-over from other donors' samples. The sample consisted of CD8+ T cells from PBMCs.

The CDR3 amino acid sequence is: CASTDQETQYF. The DNA is as follows: TGTGCCAGCACCGACCAAGAGACCCAGTACTTC. The sequence is built from TRBV7-6 and TRBJ2-5, with an unclear D gene assignment. CDR1 and CDR2 are drawn from the germline V gene: SGHVS, FNYEAQ. V and J lose 7 bases and 0 bases, and a span of 3 bases separates them. The CDR3 numbers 11 residues from cysteine through phenylalanine. The only DNA kept is the CDR3, 33 bases in frame from the first base.